These 24 T cell receptor beta chains came from one sample sequenced in a study of T cells in Graves' hyperthyroidism and ophthalmopathy (dated by TCRdb to the late 2010s). Libraries were built with multiplex PCR. Sequencing was performed on an Illumina HiSeq 2000. The TCR beta CDR3 regions were amplified from the RNA transcripts. The first round of RT-PCR for the TCR CDR3 was performed with the HTBI primer set and the Qiagen OneStep RT-PCR kit. TCRdb ran its own pipeline on the public reads, namely fastp trimming at Q25 and MiXCR clone calling, and kept in-frame beta chains. All rows with the same CDR3 protein become a single entry with the most common DNA and genes. For this sample there are around 600,000 distinct CDR3 sequences; about 14% appear just once. 12% of the sample is taken by the ten largest. The sequencing sample was made of blood. These receptors all come from a woman aged 45-65 years with Graves' ophthalmopathy.

This clonotype was counted between two and nine times. V usage is TRBV29-1 and J usage is TRBJ2-7; 7 positions match TRBD2. The V and J ends lost 6 bases and 2 bases, in that order; junction bases with no gene match: 4. CDR3 size: 12 residues. In germline, CDR1 is SQVTM, CDR2 ANQGSEA. CDR3 coding DNA: TGCAGCGTCCCTAGCGGACCCTACGAGCAGTACTTC. Amino acid sequence: CSVPSGPYEQYF.

This clonotype was seen a handful of times. V and J are TRBV4-2 and TRBJ2-7; a weak D match, TRBD2 (6 bases). V lost 0 bases and J lost 2, with 14 bases in between. The CDR3 covers 16 residues. CDR1 is LGHNA, CDR2 YNFKEQ, per germline. CDR3 sequence: CASSQDRETRPYEQYF. DNA for the CDR3: TGTGCCAGCAGCCAAGATCGGGAGACGCGCCCCTACGAGCAGTACTTC.

Only a few counts were recorded for this clonotype. The chain is built from TRBV9 and TRBJ2-2; 9 nucleotides match TRBD1. In germline, CDR1 is SGDLS, CDR2 YYNGEE. CDR3 size: 15 residues. V was pared by 0 bases and J by 6 bases, with 3 bases of the junction left unmatched. In nucleotides, the CDR3 is TGTGCCAGCAGCGTAGTGGGACAGGGTGCCGGGGAGCTGTTTTTT. Amino acids: CASSVVGQGAGELFF.

This clonotype was recorded at least ten times. The V and J genes are TRBV27 and TRBJ2-3; 8 bases match TRBD1. Per germline, CDR1 MNHEY and CDR2 SMNVEV (reference sequence). V gave up 2 bases and J gave up 6 bases; unmatched junction bases: 19. This CDR3 contains 19 residues. CDR3 DNA: TGTGCCAGCAGTTTACTTATCCCGGGACAGGTTCTTAGTCGCGATACGCAGTATTTT. Its translation: CASSLLIPGQVLSRDTQYF.

The rearrangement links TRBV30 to TRBJ2-5, with a possible D match to TRBD2 (6 bases). From germline, CDR1 is GTSNPN and CDR2 SVGIG (reference sequence). V was clipped by 1 base and J by 4 bases, with 13 bases between them. CDR3 size: 14 residues. The CDR3 is CAWSEAAGGETQYF. The CDR3, as DNA: TGTGCCTGGAGTGAGGCGGCCGGGGGAGAGACCCAGTACTTC.

This clonotype was detected a few times. The V gene is TRBV20-1, the J gene TRBJ1-2, with D possibly being TRBD1 (5 bases). Germline assignment: CDR1 DFQATT and CDR2 SNEGSKA (reference sequence). V was clipped by 3 bases and J by 4 bases, with 12 bases between them. CDR3 length: 13 amino acids. CDR3 sequence: CSARPRGLYGYTF. CDR3 in DNA: TGCAGTGCTAGGCCTAGGGGCCTCTATGGCTACACCTTC.

This clonotype has more than one count but fewer than ten. CDR3 sequence (DNA): TGTGCCATCAGTGAGTCGAGGTCGGGGCAGGGAGATTCACCCCTCCACTTT. This gives the protein CAISESRSGQGDSPLHF. V and J are TRBV10-3 and TRBJ1-6; maybe TRBD1 (5 bases). Between the trimmed V and J ends, which lost 0 bases and 8 bases, there was a span of 17 bases. The CDR3 spans 17 residues. Looked up from germline, CDR1 is ENHRY and CDR2 is SYGVKD.

This clonotype was recorded many times. The genes are TRBV28 and TRBJ2-2, with D perhaps given as TRBD1 or TRBD2 (5 bases each). The CDR3 totals 17 residues. CDR1 and CDR2 (germline): MDHEN, SYDVKM. Trimming cost V 8 bases and J 0 bases, with 19 bases left between them. CDR3 in amino acids: CASPPDRGAANTGELFF. CDR3 sequence (DNA): TGTGCCAGCCCCCCCGATCGGGGCGCCGCGAACACCGGGGAGCTGTTTTTT.

The chain has TRBV10-3 and TRBJ2-6, with 7 bases lining up with TRBD1. CDR3 length: 14 residues. Germline assignment: CDR1 ENHRY and CDR2 SYGVKD. V lost 6 bases to trimming and J lost 3 bases; unmatched junction nucleotides: 2. CDR3 sequence reads: CAIRQGFGANVLTF. The DNA for the CDR3 is TGTGCCATCAGACAGGGGTTTGGGGCCAACGTCCTGACTTTC.

This clonotype showed up just a few times. V is TRBV28 and J is TRBJ1-1; 9 bases line up with TRBD1. The J segment lost 8 bases and the V segment lost 10 bases, leaving 5 bases of the junction unmatched. The CDR3 length is 11 residues. Germline-derived CDR1 and CDR2 are MDHEN and SYDVKM. The CDR3 reads CATGDREEAFF. CDR3 sequence (DNA): TGTGCCACCGGGGACAGGGAAGAAGCTTTCTTT. Combining the CDR3 with reference TRBV28 and TRBJ1-1 gives the whole variable domain DVKVTQSSRYLVKRTGEKVFLECVQDMDHENMFWYRQDPGLGLRLIYFSYDVKMKEKGDIPEGYSVSREKKERFSLILESASTNQTSMYLCATGDREEAFFGQGTRLTVV.

The chain employs TRBV29-1 and TRBJ2-1; D gene ambiguous. The V end lost 7 bases, the J end lost 5 bases, and 15 bases lay between the germline ends. CDR1 is SQVTM and CDR2 is ANQGSEA in the germline V gene. The CDR3 loop spans 13 amino acids. This CDR3 reads CSGTTRIHNEQFF. DNA for the CDR3: TGCAGCGGTACCACCCGGATCCACAATGAGCAGTTCTTC.

This clonotype was seen many times. This rearrangement joins TRBV2 to TRBJ1-1; D is ambiguous. Germline V gene sequence: CDR1 SNHLY, CDR2 FYNNEI. The CDR3 is 14 residues long. V was trimmed by 3 bases and J by 0 bases, leaving 8 bases between them. In nucleotides, the CDR3 is TGTGCCAGCAGTGATTCTCGGATGAACACTGAAGCTTTCTTT. Protein sequence: CASSDSRMNTEAFF.

This clonotype was counted many times. This chain connects TRBV5-1 to TRBJ2-7; 11 bases fit TRBD2. CDR3 size: 18 residues. Per germline, CDR1 SGHRS and CDR2 YFSETQ. J gave up 3 bases and V 0 bases, and 11 bases lay outside the gene matches. In DNA, the CDR3 is TGCGCCAGCAGCTTGGCTAGCGGGAGGACTTCATCAAACTACGAGCAGTACTTC. This gives the protein CASSLASGRTSSNYEQYF.

A remark on this clonotype: A much larger clone differs from this one at a single base, so this may be a read error. The chain employs TRBV7-9 and TRBJ2-7; maybe TRBD1 (5 bases). The CDR3 is 15 residues long. Between the trimmed V and J ends, which lost 4 bases and 9 bases, there was a span of 22 bases. Germline CDR1 and CDR2: SEHNR and FQNEAQ (reference sequence). CDR3 residues: CASSSTQGTLPGQYF. The CDR3 DNA follows: TGTGCCAGCAGCTCCACCCAGGGTACCTTACCCGGGCAGTACTTC.

Many counts were recorded for this clonotype. This chain connects TRBV20-1 to TRBJ1-5, with D tentatively TRBD1 (5 bases). Germline lookup yields CDR1 DFQATT and CDR2 SNEGSKA (reference sequence). V lost 5 bases and J lost 5, with 13 bases in between. There are 13 residues in the CDR3. DNA for the CDR3: TGCAGTGCTTCCCAGGGAGTACATCAGCCCCAGCATTTT. Its protein is CSASQGVHQPQHF.

This clonotype was picked up a small number of times. This sequence joins TRBV19 and TRBJ1-2; 9 bases are a match to TRBD1. Germline trimming cut 4 bases from V and 5 bases from J; bases unmatched to any gene: 14. Germline CDR1 LNHDA, CDR2 SQIVND (reference sequence). The CDR3 loop spans 17 amino acids. The CDR3 DNA reads as TGTGCCAGTAGTACCATGGGACAGGGCTTCTCGTTATATGGCTACACCTTC. The encoded protein is CASSTMGQGFSLYGYTF.

This clonotype came up many times. The chain has TRBV24-1 and TRBJ2-2; either TRBD1 or TRBD2 may supply D (5 bases each). The CDR3 runs 15 residues. Trimming took off 9 bases at V and 0 bases at J, with 13 bases between the two ends. Germline CDR1 and CDR2: KGHDR and SFDVKD. The CDR3 bases are TGTGCCACCTCGGGACGCCTAACGAACACCGGGGAGCTGTTTTTT. Translating it yields CATSGRLTNTGELFF.

This clonotype was seen a few times. The chain is built from TRBV10-3 and TRBJ2-7; D is possibly TRBD1 or TRBD2 (6 bases each). This CDR3 has 13 residues. Trimming took off 6 bases at V and 5 bases at J, with 14 bases between the two ends. The V gene's germline CDR1 is ENHRY and CDR2 SYGVKD. CDR3 protein: CAISQAGGNEQYF. Here the CDR3 DNA reads TGTGCCATCAGCCAAGCCGGGGGCAACGAGCAGTACTTC.

There are many counts of this clonotype. The chain couples TRBV20-1 to TRBJ2-2; TRBD1 aligns across 10 bases. Trimming took 6 bases from V and 6 from J; bases not matched to a gene: 10. Per the germline V gene, CDR1 is DFQATT and CDR2 is SNEGSKA (reference sequence). CDR3 size: 15 residues. CDR3 nucleotides: TGCAGTGCCTCCGGGACAGGGGTTGCGGCCGGGGAGCTGTTTTTT. Translated, it gives CSASGTGVAAGELFF.

This clonotype was seen more than once but under ten times. V and J are TRBV30 and TRBJ2-1; D not certain. Germline V gene lookup returns CDR1 GTSNPN and CDR2 SVGIG (reference sequence). Trimming shortened V by 4 bases and J by 1 base, and 5 bases separated the two germline ends. The CDR3 is made up of 12 amino acids. The CDR3 loop is CAWTGSYNEQFF. CDR3 bases: TGTGCCTGGACCGGGTCCTACAATGAGCAGTTCTTC.

At least ten counts were recorded for this clonotype. The chain has TRBV19 and TRBJ2-3, with D maybe TRBD1 (5 bases). Trimming shortened V by 5 bases and J by 1 base, and 16 bases separated the two germline ends. CDR1 is LNHDA, CDR2 SQIVND, per germline (reference sequence). The CDR3 runs 16 residues. The CDR3 sequence is CASSSWTTLGTDTQYF. CDR3 coding DNA: TGTGCCAGTAGTTCATGGACAACCTTGGGCACAGATACGCAGTATTTT.

In its sample, this clonotype was seen a few times. V usage is TRBV5-1 and J usage is TRBJ1-1, with 7 bases fitting TRBD1. J lost 8 bases, V lost 4 bases, and 11 bases had no gene match. This CDR3 contains 14 residues. From germline, CDR1 is SGHRS and CDR2 YFSETQ. The CDR3 region is CASSPPGQQWEAFF. CDR3 in DNA: TGCGCCAGCAGCCCCCCGGGACAGCAATGGGAAGCTTTCTTT. Full variable domain (rest looked up from reference TRBV5-1 and TRBJ1-1): KAGVTQTPRYLIKTRGQQVTLSCSPISGHRSVSWYQQTPGQGLQFLFEYFSETQRNKGNFPGRFSGRQFSNSRSEMNVSTLELGDSALYLCASSPPGQQWEAFFGQGTRLTVV.

For this clonotype: Lacking the conserved final phenylalanine or tryptophan, this CDR3 likely reflects a read error. The J gene is TRBJ1-3, the V gene TRBV12-3 or TRBV12-4; a possible D gene is TRBD1 (5 bases). Trimming took off 1 base at V and 3 bases at J, with 7 bases between the two ends. The CDR3 covers 14 residues. CDR3 in amino acids: CASSLGGIGNTIYL. CDR3 nucleotide sequence: TGTGCCAGCAGTTTAGGGGGGATTGGAAACACCATATATCTT.

This clonotype was recorded many times. The chain links TRBV9 to TRBJ1-1; unclear D gene. The CDR3 is 16 amino acids. V lost 4 bases and J 3 bases, leaving 19 bases between the germline ends. Germline V CDR1 and CDR2: SGDLS, YYNGEE. This chain's CDR3 is CASSPSGRGFDTEAFF. Here the CDR3 DNA reads TGTGCCAGCAGCCCCAGTGGGCGCGGATTTGACACTGAAGCTTTCTTT.